This T cell receptor beta chain was recovered during a study of cytomegalovirus exposure and HLA in healthy donors. For the study at large: Prior work identified 100 million to 130 million unique TCR beta sequences in around 170 million T cells.

Primers: 60 Vbeta forward and 13 Jbeta reverse. Generated by immunoSEQ multiplex PCR, the TCRdb table keeps only in-frame clones and is missing some. The table has 150,000 to 200,000 clones, about four fifths seen once. Overall study findings and caveats: Among CMV-associated TCR beta chains, most appeared HLA-restricted in a later analysis. Beyond CMV serostatus, there was no information to go on about immune exposure. A later analysis linked around 17,000 TCR beta sequences to HLA alleles at 0.05 false discovery rate.

As regards this clone: Its antigen is not known.

Sequencing used PBMCs. This clonotype was sampled from a man in his fifties or sixties in good health and CMV-seropositive.

In DNA, the CDR3 is TGCGCCAGCAGCTTCGGGGGCTCCTACAATGAGCAGTTCTTC. Translation gives CASSFGGSYNEQFF. V usage is TRBV5-1 and J usage is TRBJ2-1; D is perhaps TRBD2 (6 bases). Per germline, CDR1 SGHRS and CDR2 YFSETQ. Trimming cost V 2 bases and J 0 bases, with 6 bases left between them. The CDR3 contains 14 residues.